This T cell receptor (beta chain) was captured in a study of blood T cell repertoires in COVID-19. Study-wide context: Sources were T cells, B-cell-depleted T cells, or PBMCs; the material itself was cDNA or gDNA.

Assay used: immunoSEQ multiplex PCR; TCRdb lists only in-frame clones, some missing. The sample consists of 340,000 or so clones, 80% to 90% of them appearing once. Deletions cut 3 bases from V and 5 bases from J, with 19 bases between. The CDR3 length is 16 residues. From germline, CDR1 is LNHDA and CDR2 SQIVND (reference sequence). The chain couples TRBV19 to TRBJ1-2; D is perhaps TRBD1 (5 bases). This TCR was recovered from a man aged 45-65 years with active or convalescent COVID-19. What was sequenced was peripheral blood. CDR3 in amino acids: CASSIVEPGLPYGYTF. The CDR3, as DNA: TGTGCCAGTAGTATTGTCGAACCGGGACTCCCTTATGGCTACACCTTC.